These T cell receptor beta chains were read from a single sample in a study of patients and donors after allogeneic stem cell transplantation. One entry per CDR3 protein results from TCRdb running MiXCR on the RT-PCR reads. Of fewer than 30,000 distinct CDR3 sequences detected, roughly 8% appear once; the ten largest clones hold around 50%. Sequencing was performed on blood, either unsorted or a sorted T cell fraction (not recorded which). The receptors come from a human donor who was either an allogeneic HSCT recipient or a stem cell or donor lymphocyte infusion donor (not recorded which). It is not recorded whose cells these are; they may come from a transplant donor. The CDR3 runs from the conserved cysteine through the conserved F or W. Fields, in order: V gene, CDR3 length, J gene, clone size, D gene, CDR3 DNA, CDR3 protein. D genes are given only for firm matches. Size is stated for part of the rows, as once, few or many counts, or as a class when the clone is expanded.

v_gene: TRBV20-1; len: 16; j_gene: TRBJ2-5; abundance: few; d_gene: -; CDR3nt: TGCAGTGCTAGAGATAGTTCGGGTCCGGAATGGGAGACCCAGTACTTC; CDR3aa: CSARDSSGPEWETQYF
v_gene: TRBV5-4; len: 16; j_gene: TRBJ2-7; abundance: -; d_gene: -; CDR3nt: TGTGCCAGCAGCTTGGCCCCGGCCGGGACTTCCCACGAGCAGTACTTC; CDR3aa: CASSLAPAGTSHEQYF
v_gene: TRBV15; len: 16; j_gene: TRBJ2-5; abundance: few; d_gene: -; CDR3nt: TGTGCCACCAGCAGCTACCAGGGAGCTTATAGAGAGACCCAGTACTTC; CDR3aa: CATSSYQGAYRETQYF
v_gene: TRBV28; len: 16; j_gene: TRBJ2-7; abundance: -; d_gene: TRBD2; CDR3nt: TGTGCCAGCAGTCGGTCACTCCGGGGGGTTTGGAGCGAGCAGTACTTC; CDR3aa: CASSRSLRGVWSEQYF
v_gene: TRBV27; len: 13; j_gene: TRBJ1-2; abundance: few; d_gene: -; CDR3nt: TGTGCCAGCAGTTTATCAGGCAGGGATGGCTACACCTTC; CDR3aa: CASSLSGRDGYTF
v_gene: TRBV28; len: 14; j_gene: TRBJ1-1; abundance: -; d_gene: -; CDR3nt: TGTGCCAGCCGGACGGGACGGTCCTTGGCGGGAGCTTTCTTT; CDR3aa: CASRTGRSLAGAFF
v_gene: TRBV7-2; len: 12; j_gene: TRBJ2-7; abundance: medium-sized; d_gene: -; CDR3nt: TGTGCCAGCGACCAGGGGGGTTACGAGCAGTACTTC; CDR3aa: CASDQGGYEQYF
v_gene: TRBV27; len: 15; j_gene: TRBJ2-3; abundance: -; d_gene: TRBD2; CDR3nt: TGTGCCAGCCGCCCCCTCAGCGGGAGAACCGATACGCAGTATTTT; CDR3aa: CASRPLSGRTDTQYF
v_gene: TRBV5-1; len: 15; j_gene: TRBJ1-6; abundance: many; d_gene: TRBD1; CDR3nt: TGCGCCAGCAGCCTGGGACAGGGACCCGATTCACCCCTCCACTTT; CDR3aa: CASSLGQGPDSPLHF
v_gene: TRBV2; len: 13; j_gene: TRBJ2-4; abundance: few; d_gene: -; CDR3nt: TGTGCCACCAACAGGGAGACCAAAAACATTCAGTACTTC; CDR3aa: CATNRETKNIQYF
v_gene: TRBV12-3/TRBV12-4; len: 18; j_gene: TRBJ1-5; abundance: -; d_gene: TRBD1; CDR3nt: TGTGCCAGCAGTTTATGGGACAGGACCCGAGGTAGCAATCAGCCCCAGCATTTT; CDR3aa: CASSLWDRTRGSNQPQHF
v_gene: TRBV7-9; len: 12; j_gene: TRBJ1-5; abundance: many; d_gene: -; CDR3nt: TGTGCCAGCAGCTTCTCCGATCAGCCCCAGCATTTT; CDR3aa: CASSFSDQPQHF
v_gene: TRBV7-9; len: 15; j_gene: TRBJ2-5; abundance: -; d_gene: TRBD2; CDR3nt: TGTGCCAGCAGCACCCCACGGGGGGGTGGAAAGACCCAGTACTTC; CDR3aa: CASSTPRGGGKTQYF
v_gene: TRBV5-1; len: 12; j_gene: TRBJ2-1; abundance: -; d_gene: -; CDR3nt: TGCGCCAGCAGCCCGCAGACCCTTATCCAGTTCTTC; CDR3aa: CASSPQTLIQFF
v_gene: TRBV6-1; len: 14; j_gene: TRBJ2-7; abundance: -; d_gene: TRBD1; CDR3nt: TGTGCCAGCAGTATGGACAGGGAAACCTACGAGCAGTACTTC; CDR3aa: CASSMDRETYEQYF
v_gene: TRBV3-1; len: 19; j_gene: TRBJ2-3; abundance: many; d_gene: TRBD2; CDR3nt: TGTGCCAGCAGCTCTGGACTAGCGGGGATGTTTTTTCAAACAGATACGCAGTATTTT; CDR3aa: CASSSGLAGMFFQTDTQYF
v_gene: TRBV7-9; len: 13; j_gene: TRBJ2-5; abundance: -; d_gene: TRBD2; CDR3nt: TGTGCCAGCAGCCCGGGGAGGGCGAAGACCCAGTACTTC; CDR3aa: CASSPGRAKTQYF
v_gene: TRBV6-2/TRBV6-3; len: 14; j_gene: TRBJ2-1; abundance: many; d_gene: -; CDR3nt: TGTGCCAGCACCATCGACGGAACCCTCAATGAGCAGTTCTTC; CDR3aa: CASTIDGTLNEQFF
v_gene: TRBV25-1; len: 13; j_gene: TRBJ1-3; abundance: -; d_gene: -; CDR3nt: TGTGCCAGCCAAACTTGGGCTGGAAACACCATATATTTT; CDR3aa: CASQTWAGNTIYF
v_gene: TRBV21-1; len: 19; j_gene: TRBJ2-2; abundance: few; d_gene: -; CDR3nt: TGTGCCAGCAGTATTCCTAGGACAGCGACCTCTTTGAACACCGGGGAGCTGTTTTTT; CDR3aa: CASSIPRTATSLNTGELFF
v_gene: TRBV18; len: 16; j_gene: TRBJ2-1; abundance: -; d_gene: TRBD2; CDR3nt: TGTGCCAGCTCACCGTTTAGGGGCGGGAGTACGAATGAGCAGTTCTTC; CDR3aa: CASSPFRGGSTNEQFF
v_gene: TRBV6-1; len: 16; j_gene: TRBJ2-2; abundance: once; d_gene: -; CDR3nt: TGTGCCAGCCGCGACTACGGGGGAGCGAACACCGGGGAGCTGTTTTTT; CDR3aa: CASRDYGGANTGELFF
v_gene: TRBV20-1; len: 15; j_gene: TRBJ2-6; abundance: medium-sized; d_gene: -; CDR3nt: TGCAGTGCTAGAGTCGGTGCCTCTGGGGCCAACGTCCTGACTTTC; CDR3aa: CSARVGASGANVLTF
v_gene: TRBV5-1; len: 13; j_gene: TRBJ2-1; abundance: many; d_gene: -; CDR3nt: TGCGCCAGCAGCCTACAGCCAAACAATGAGCAGTTCTTC; CDR3aa: CASSLQPNNEQFF
v_gene: TRBV4-2; len: 16; j_gene: TRBJ2-1; abundance: many; d_gene: TRBD2; CDR3nt: TGTGCCAGCAGCCAAGAGGGTAGCGGGAGGGACAATGAGCAGTTCTTC; CDR3aa: CASSQEGSGRDNEQFF
v_gene: TRBV18; len: 16; j_gene: TRBJ2-1; abundance: -; d_gene: TRBD2; CDR3nt: TGTGCCAGCTCACCACGGCTAGCGGGGGGCTACGGTGAGCAGTTCTTC; CDR3aa: CASSPRLAGGYGEQFF
v_gene: TRBV4-1; len: 14; j_gene: TRBJ2-5; abundance: few; d_gene: -; CDR3nt: TGCGCCAGCAGGACTCAGGGACACCTAGGGACCCAGTACTTC; CDR3aa: CASRTQGHLGTQYF
v_gene: TRBV7-4; len: 16; j_gene: TRBJ2-3; abundance: many; d_gene: TRBD1; CDR3nt: TGTGCCAGCAGCTCTGGACAGGGTCGTAGCACAGATACGCAGTATTTT; CDR3aa: CASSSGQGRSTDTQYF
v_gene: TRBV12-3/TRBV12-4; len: 14; j_gene: TRBJ1-4; abundance: many; d_gene: TRBD1; CDR3nt: TGTGCCAGCAGCCCGGGACAGAGTAATGAAAAACTGTTTTTT; CDR3aa: CASSPGQSNEKLFF
v_gene: TRBV6-6; len: 13; j_gene: TRBJ2-3; abundance: many; d_gene: -; CDR3nt: TGTGCCAGCAGTTATGTCAGGACAGATACGCAGTATTTT; CDR3aa: CASSYVRTDTQYF
v_gene: TRBV11-1; len: 18; j_gene: TRBJ2-3; abundance: few; d_gene: -; CDR3nt: TGTGCCAGCAGCTCAGGGGTTCCGAGGCCAGGTTCTTCAGATACGCAGTATTTT; CDR3aa: CASSSGVPRPGSSDTQYF
v_gene: TRBV10-3; len: 13; j_gene: TRBJ2-7; abundance: -; d_gene: TRBD1; CDR3nt: TGTGCCATCAGTCGAACAGGGGGCTACGAGCAGTACTTC; CDR3aa: CAISRTGGYEQYF
v_gene: TRBV9; len: 13; j_gene: TRBJ1-2; abundance: -; d_gene: -; CDR3nt: TGTGCCAGCAGCGTAGTCCCGGCCTATGGCTACACCTTC; CDR3aa: CASSVVPAYGYTF
v_gene: TRBV18; len: 14; j_gene: TRBJ2-7; abundance: many; d_gene: -; CDR3nt: TGTGCCAGCTCATTGGCTAGCCGGGTGGGCGAGCAGTACTTC; CDR3aa: CASSLASRVGEQYF
v_gene: TRBV19; len: 14; j_gene: TRBJ1-2; abundance: many; d_gene: -; CDR3nt: TGTGCCAGTAGTCGGTCCAGGGCCGGGTATGGCTACACCTTC; CDR3aa: CASSRSRAGYGYTF
v_gene: TRBV3-1; len: 12; j_gene: TRBJ2-3; abundance: many; d_gene: -; CDR3nt: TGTGCCAGCAGCCCAGAGTGGAGTACGCAGTATTTT; CDR3aa: CASSPEWSTQYF
v_gene: TRBV27; len: 10; j_gene: TRBJ1-5; abundance: many; d_gene: -; CDR3nt: TGTGCACGGTTCAATCAGCCCCAGCATTTT; CDR3aa: CARFNQPQHF
v_gene: TRBV7-6; len: 16; j_gene: TRBJ2-7; abundance: many; d_gene: -; CDR3nt: TGTGCCAGCAGCCGCTTAGCCGGGACCGCCACCTACGAGCAGTACTTC; CDR3aa: CASSRLAGTATYEQYF
v_gene: TRBV15; len: 17; j_gene: TRBJ2-3; abundance: -; d_gene: -; CDR3nt: TGTGCCACCAGCAGAGATGCCGCCAGCCCCGTCACAGATACGCAGTATTTT; CDR3aa: CATSRDAASPVTDTQYF
v_gene: TRBV5-1; len: 14; j_gene: TRBJ2-5; abundance: many; d_gene: -; CDR3nt: TGCGCCAGCAGCTTGGGGCAGGGGCAAGAGACCCAGTACTTC; CDR3aa: CASSLGQGQETQYF
v_gene: TRBV9; len: 15; j_gene: TRBJ2-1; abundance: many; d_gene: TRBD2; CDR3nt: TGTGCCAGCAGCGTAGCTAGCGGGAGTCTCGATGAGCAGTTCTTC; CDR3aa: CASSVASGSLDEQFF
v_gene: TRBV20-1; len: 14; j_gene: TRBJ1-1; abundance: few; d_gene: TRBD1; CDR3nt: TGCAGTGCTACGCACAGGGGAGGGGGTACTGAAGCTTTCTTT; CDR3aa: CSATHRGGGTEAFF
v_gene: TRBV6-2/TRBV6-3; len: 15; j_gene: TRBJ2-7; abundance: few; d_gene: -; CDR3nt: TGTGCCAGCAGTTACCCTGGACTGCAAGTGAGGGAGCAGTACTTC; CDR3aa: CASSYPGLQVREQYF
v_gene: TRBV7-9; len: 14; j_gene: TRBJ2-7; abundance: many; d_gene: TRBD1; CDR3nt: TGTGCCAGCAGCTGGGGACAGAGCTCCTACGAGCAGTACTTC; CDR3aa: CASSWGQSSYEQYF
v_gene: TRBV10-3; len: 17; j_gene: TRBJ2-5; abundance: -; d_gene: -; CDR3nt: TGTGCCATCAGTGAGGGGTTTGGGGTGCCGGGACAAGAGACCCAGTACTTC; CDR3aa: CAISEGFGVPGQETQYF
v_gene: TRBV28; len: 14; j_gene: TRBJ1-3; abundance: -; d_gene: -; CDR3nt: TGTGCCAGCAGGGAGGGCTGGAGTGGAAACACCATATATTTT; CDR3aa: CASREGWSGNTIYF
v_gene: TRBV6-1; len: 15; j_gene: TRBJ2-5; abundance: many; d_gene: -; CDR3nt: TGTGCCAGCAGTCCTTCTGGGAACTACCAAGAGACCCAGTACTTC; CDR3aa: CASSPSGNYQETQYF
v_gene: TRBV20-1; len: 13; j_gene: TRBJ1-4; abundance: -; d_gene: -; CDR3nt: TGCAGTGCTAGAGATTGGGGGTACGAAAAACTGTTTTTT; CDR3aa: CSARDWGYEKLFF
v_gene: TRBV21-1; len: 14; j_gene: TRBJ1-1; abundance: few; d_gene: -; CDR3nt: TGTGCCACCAGGGACCGGAGAATGAACACTGAAGCTTTCTTT; CDR3aa: CATRDRRMNTEAFF
v_gene: TRBV20-1; len: 15; j_gene: TRBJ2-7; abundance: many; d_gene: TRBD2; CDR3nt: TGCAGTGCTTTTTCCGGGGAGGGTTTCTCCTACGAGCAGTACTTC; CDR3aa: CSAFSGEGFSYEQYF
v_gene: TRBV5-1; len: 13; j_gene: TRBJ2-7; abundance: -; d_gene: TRBD2; CDR3nt: TGCGCCAGCAGCCTGCGGGGGGTCTACGAGCAGTACTTC; CDR3aa: CASSLRGVYEQYF